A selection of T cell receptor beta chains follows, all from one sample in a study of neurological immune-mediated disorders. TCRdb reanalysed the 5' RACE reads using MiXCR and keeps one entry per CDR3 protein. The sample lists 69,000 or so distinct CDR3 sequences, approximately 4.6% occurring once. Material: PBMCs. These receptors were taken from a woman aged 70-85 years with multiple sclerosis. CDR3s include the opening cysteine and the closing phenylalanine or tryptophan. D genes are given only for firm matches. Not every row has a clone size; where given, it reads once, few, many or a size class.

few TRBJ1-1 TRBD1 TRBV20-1 TGCAGTGCTAGAACCGGGACAGGGAACACTGAAGCTTTCTTT CSARTGTGNTEAFF
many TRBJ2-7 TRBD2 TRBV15 TGTGCCACCAGCAGAGCCGGGAGCGGGAGGACCCACGAGCAGTACTTC CATSRAGSGRTHEQYF
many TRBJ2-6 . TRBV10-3 TGTGCCATCAGGTCCGGGCTCGGGGCCAACGTCCTGACTTTC CAIRSGLGANVLTF
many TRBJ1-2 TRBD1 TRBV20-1 TGCAGTGCCGCCGGACAGGGGGGTATCTATGGCTACACCTTC CSAAGQGGIYGYTF
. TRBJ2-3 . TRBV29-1 TGCAGCGTTGGGGGGGGCACAGATACGCAGTATTTT CSVGGGTDTQYF
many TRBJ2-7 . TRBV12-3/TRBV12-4 TGTGCCAGCAGTTTAAATCAGGGGCAGTACTTC CASSLNQGQYF
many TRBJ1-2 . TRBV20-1 TGCAGTGCTCCTCCCTTTTCTGCACGGGGCTACACCTTC CSAPPFSARGYTF
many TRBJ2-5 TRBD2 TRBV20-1 TGCAGTGCCAGGGACTATCAAGAGACCCAGTACTTC CSARDYQETQYF
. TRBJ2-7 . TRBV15 TGTGCCACCAGCAGAGATACCAAGGCCTCCTACGAGCAGTACTTC CATSRDTKASYEQYF
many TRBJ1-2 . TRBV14 TGTGCCAGCAGCCAACGGGGCAATTCAAACTATGGCTACACCTTC CASSQRGNSNYGYTF
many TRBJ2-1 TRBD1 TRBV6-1 TGTGCCAGCATTCCGGGACAGGGGGCCAATGAGCAGTTCTTC CASIPGQGANEQFF
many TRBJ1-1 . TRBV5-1 TGCGCCAGCAGCTTGCCGGGGAACACTGAAGCTTTCTTT CASSLPGNTEAFF
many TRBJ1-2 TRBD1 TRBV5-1 TGCGCCAGCGGGACAGGGGATTATGGCTACACCTTC CASGTGDYGYTF
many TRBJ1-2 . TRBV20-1 TGCAGTGCTAGAGATAGGCTTGATTGGGGCTACACCTTC CSARDRLDWGYTF
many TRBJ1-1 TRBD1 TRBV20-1 TGCAGTGCTACCCCGGGACAGAGGCTCAACACTGAAGCTTTCTTT CSATPGQRLNTEAFF
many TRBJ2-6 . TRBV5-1 TGCGCCAGCAGCTTGGAGGGTGGTGGGGCCAACGTCCTGACTTTC CASSLEGGGANVLTF
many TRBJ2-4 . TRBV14 TGTGCCAGCAGCCAAAGCTCCGGGACCGTCACGTACTTC CASSQSSGTVTYF
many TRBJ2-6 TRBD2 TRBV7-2 TGTGCCAGCAGCCGTCTACCGACTAGCAGCTCTGGGGCCAACGTCCTGACTTTC CASSRLPTSSSGANVLTF
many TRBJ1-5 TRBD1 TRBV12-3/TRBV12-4 TGTGCCAGCAGTGACAGGGGGCTGGGCAATCAGCCCCAGCATTTT CASSDRGLGNQPQHF
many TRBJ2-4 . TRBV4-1 TGCGCCAGCAGCCAAGCGGGATTTGTCAAAAACATTCAGTACTTC CASSQAGFVKNIQYF
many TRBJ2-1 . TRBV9 TGTGCCAGCAGCCCCCCGGGACCCGGTGAGCAGTTCTTC CASSPPGPGEQFF
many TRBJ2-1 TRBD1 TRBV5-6 TGTGCCAGCAGCCCGGGACAGACGATTTACAATGAGCAGTTCTTC CASSPGQTIYNEQFF
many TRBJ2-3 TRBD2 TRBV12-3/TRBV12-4 TGTGCCAGCAGGACTAGCGGGAGGAAGACAGATACGCAGTATTTT CASRTSGRKTDTQYF
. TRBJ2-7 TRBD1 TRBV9 TGTGCCAGCAGCGTAGCTGGGACAGCCGGGTACGAGCAGTACTTC CASSVAGTAGYEQYF
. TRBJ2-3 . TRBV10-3 TGTGCCATCAGTGAGTGGGGTGATACGCAGTATTTT CAISEWGDTQYF
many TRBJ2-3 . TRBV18 TGTGCCAGCTCACCAGGGACTCCAGATACGCAGTATTTT CASSPGTPDTQYF
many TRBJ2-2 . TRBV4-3 TGCGCCAGCAGCCCTGATAGGCGGACGGACACCGGGGAGCTGTTTTTT CASSPDRRTDTGELFF
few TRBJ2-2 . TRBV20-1 TGCAGTGCTAAGGGAGTTTTCACCGGGGAGCTGTTTTTT CSAKGVFTGELFF
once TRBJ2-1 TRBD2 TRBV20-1 TGCAGTGCCGCCGGCGGGAGCTCCTACAACGAGCAGTTCTTC CSAAGGSSYNEQFF
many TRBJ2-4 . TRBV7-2 TGTGCCAGCAGCTTAGGGGGCGTCAAAAACATTCAGTACTTC CASSLGGVKNIQYF
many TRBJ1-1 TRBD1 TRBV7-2 TGTGCCAGCAGCTGGGGGGACAGAGCTAACACTGAAGCTTTCTTT CASSWGDRANTEAFF
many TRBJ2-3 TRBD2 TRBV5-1 TGCGCCAGCAGCTTAGCGGGAGGAAGGACAGATACGCAGTATTTT CASSLAGGRTDTQYF
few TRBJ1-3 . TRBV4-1 TGCGCCAGCAGCCAAGCCGGGAAAGGAGTCTCTGGAAACACCATATATTTT CASSQAGKGVSGNTIYF
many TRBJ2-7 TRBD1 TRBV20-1 TGCAGTGCTAAGGGACAGAACTACGAGCAGTACTTC CSAKGQNYEQYF
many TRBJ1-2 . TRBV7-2 TGTGCCAGCAGCTCAAACGGTGCCTATGGCTACACCTTC CASSSNGAYGYTF
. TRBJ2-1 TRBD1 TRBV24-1 TGTGCCACCAGTGACACGGGACAGGGCTCCCACAATGAGCAGTTCTTC CATSDTGQGSHNEQFF